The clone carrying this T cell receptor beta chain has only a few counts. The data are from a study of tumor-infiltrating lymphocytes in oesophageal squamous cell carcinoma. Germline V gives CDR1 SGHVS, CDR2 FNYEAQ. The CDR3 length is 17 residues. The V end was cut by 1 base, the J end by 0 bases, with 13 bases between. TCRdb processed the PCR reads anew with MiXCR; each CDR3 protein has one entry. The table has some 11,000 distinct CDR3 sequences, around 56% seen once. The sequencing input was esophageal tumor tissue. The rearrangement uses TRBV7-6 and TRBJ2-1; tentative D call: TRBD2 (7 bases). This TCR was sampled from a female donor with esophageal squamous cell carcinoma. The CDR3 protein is CASSLGGGGHSYNEQFF. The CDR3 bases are TGTGCCAGCAGCTTAGGGGGCGGGGGACACTCCTACAATGAGCAGTTCTTC.